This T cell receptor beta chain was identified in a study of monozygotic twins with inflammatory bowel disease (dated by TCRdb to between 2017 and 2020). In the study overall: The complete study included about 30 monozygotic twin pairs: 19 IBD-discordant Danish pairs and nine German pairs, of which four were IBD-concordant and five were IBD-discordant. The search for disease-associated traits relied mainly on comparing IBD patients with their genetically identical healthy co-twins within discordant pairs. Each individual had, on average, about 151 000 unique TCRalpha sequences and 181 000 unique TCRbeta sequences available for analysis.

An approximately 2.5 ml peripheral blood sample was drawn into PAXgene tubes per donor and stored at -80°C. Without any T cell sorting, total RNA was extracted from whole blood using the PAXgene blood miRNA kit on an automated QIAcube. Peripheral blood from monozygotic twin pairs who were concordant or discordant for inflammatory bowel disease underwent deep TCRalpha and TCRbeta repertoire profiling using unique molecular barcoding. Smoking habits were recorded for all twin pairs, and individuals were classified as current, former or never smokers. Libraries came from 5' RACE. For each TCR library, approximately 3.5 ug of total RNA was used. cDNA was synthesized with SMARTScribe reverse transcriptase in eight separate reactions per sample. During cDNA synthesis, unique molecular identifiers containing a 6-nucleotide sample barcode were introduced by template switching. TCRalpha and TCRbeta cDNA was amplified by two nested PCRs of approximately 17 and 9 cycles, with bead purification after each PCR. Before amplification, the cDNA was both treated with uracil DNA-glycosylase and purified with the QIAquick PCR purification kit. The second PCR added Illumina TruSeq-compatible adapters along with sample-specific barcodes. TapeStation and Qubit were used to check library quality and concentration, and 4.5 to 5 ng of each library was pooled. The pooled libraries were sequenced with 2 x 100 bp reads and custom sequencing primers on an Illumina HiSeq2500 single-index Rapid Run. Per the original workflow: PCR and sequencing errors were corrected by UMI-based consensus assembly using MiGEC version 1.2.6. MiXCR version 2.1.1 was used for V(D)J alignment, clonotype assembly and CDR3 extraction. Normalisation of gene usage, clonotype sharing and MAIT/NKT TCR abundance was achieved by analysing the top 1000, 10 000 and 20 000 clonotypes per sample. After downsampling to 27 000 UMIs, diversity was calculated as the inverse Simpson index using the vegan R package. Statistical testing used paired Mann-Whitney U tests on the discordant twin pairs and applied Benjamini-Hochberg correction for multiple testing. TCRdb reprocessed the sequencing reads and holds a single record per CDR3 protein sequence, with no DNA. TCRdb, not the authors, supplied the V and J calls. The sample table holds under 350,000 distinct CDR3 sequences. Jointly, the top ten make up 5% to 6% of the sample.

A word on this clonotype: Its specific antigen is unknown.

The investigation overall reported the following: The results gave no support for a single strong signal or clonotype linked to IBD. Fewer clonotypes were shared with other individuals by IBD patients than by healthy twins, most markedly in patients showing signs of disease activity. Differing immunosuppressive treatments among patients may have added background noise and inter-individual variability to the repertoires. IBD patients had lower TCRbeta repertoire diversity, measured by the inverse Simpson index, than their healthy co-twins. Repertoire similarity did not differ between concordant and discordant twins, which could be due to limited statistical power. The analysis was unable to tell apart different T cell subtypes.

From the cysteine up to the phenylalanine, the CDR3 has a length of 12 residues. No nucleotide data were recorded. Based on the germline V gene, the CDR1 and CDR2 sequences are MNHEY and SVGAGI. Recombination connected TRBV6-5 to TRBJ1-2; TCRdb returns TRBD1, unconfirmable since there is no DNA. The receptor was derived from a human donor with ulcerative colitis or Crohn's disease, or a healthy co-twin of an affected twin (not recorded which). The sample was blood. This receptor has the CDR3 CASSFGQGPYTF.